The T cell receptor (beta chain) described here comes from a study of cytomegalovirus exposure and HLA in healthy donors. Whole-study findings and limits: By a later analysis, the bulk of CMV-associated TCR beta chains appeared HLA-restricted. TCR beta chain V- and J-gene trimming was linked, in a later analysis, to a missense variant in DCLRE1C. High sensitivity and specificity were reportedly achieved when the classifier diagnosed cytomegalovirus status.

Per the germline V gene, CDR1 is SEHNR and CDR2 is FQNEAQ (reference sequence). The CDR3 has 15 residues. V lost 5 bases and J lost 7, with 15 bases in between. Worth noting for this clone: Its antigen is undetermined.

Primers included in the PCR were 60 Vbeta and 13 Jbeta primers. TCRdb keeps only in-frame clones here, not all; method: immunoSEQ multiplex PCR. There are 190,000 or so clones in the sample; 82% occur only once, and roughly 0.095% lies in the top ten. Sequenced input: PBMCs. The sequence was collected from a boy between 2 and 15 years old in good health and CMV-seronegative. V is TRBV7-9 and J is TRBJ1-6; a weak D match, TRBD1 (6 bases). The CDR3 coding sequence is TGTGCCAGCAGCCCCTTCGGACAGCTCAATTCACCCCTCCACTTT. Translation gives CASSPFGQLNSPLHF.